This T cell receptor (beta chain) was sequenced during a study of T cell responses to AZD1222 COVID-19 vaccine. Study observations and caveats: Repertoires were obtained only post-peak T cell response. Spike-spanning, vaccine-associated CD4 TCRs were dominant at 160-218 and 743-854. Reportedly, nearly half of unique spike TCRs recognized epitopes outside B.1.351/B.1.1.7 mutations. White British ancestry dominated among donors, who included more females, and clonal diversity was possibly underestimated.

Produced via immunoSEQ multiplex PCR; TCRdb's table is partial and in-frame only. Altogether 110,000 to 150,000 clones are present, around 91% being singletons, with the ten largest covering approximately 4.5%. A word on this clone: Antigen unknown.

This specimen was peripheral blood, taken on day 0 of AZD1222 vaccination. The TCR originated in an adult in good health.

CDR3 nucleotides: TGTGCCAGCAGCCATAGGGGGCAGGGGAAGGAGACCCAGTACTTC. Its protein is CASSHRGQGKETQYF. The chain couples TRBV3-1 (or the pseudogene TRBV3-2) to TRBJ2-5, with 7 bases lining up with TRBD1. CDR1 LGHDT and CDR2 YNNKEL come from the germline V gene (reference sequence). The CDR3 is 15 amino acids. V was pared by 3 bases and J by 5 bases, with 9 bases of the junction left unmatched.